The 17 T cell receptor beta chains listed next were all sequenced from one sample in a study of TET2 disruption in CD19-targeted CAR T cells. Libraries were prepared by immunoSEQ multiplex PCR; TCRdb keeps only in-frame clonotypes and omits some of them. The sample has 25,000 or so clones, and its top ten clones hold approximately 2%. Treatment defined: autologous CTL019 cells: CD19 CAR with 4-1BB and CD3 zeta domains. Their recognized antigens are unknown. The starting material was CD8- CAR+ T cells sorted from cultured blood T cells, obtained for CD19 CAR T cell therapy. Subset indicated: CD8-negative CAR-positive T cells from the infusion product. The receptors were gathered from a man aged 70-80 years with chronic lymphocytic leukemia.

As for this clone: The CDR3 end lies 3 residues beyond the end of the read and is filled in from the germline J gene. V is TRBV18 and J is TRBJ2-4, with 11 bases lining up with TRBD2. Germline V lookup: CDR1 KGHSH, CDR2 LQKENI. This CDR3 has 15 amino acids. The part of the CDR3 DNA that was read is TGTGCCAGCTCACCACGACTAGCGGGGCAAGAGACT. It is translated as CASSPRLAGQET. The entire CDR3 sequence reads CASSPRLAGQETQYF.

Comments on this clone: The sample holds other DNA sequences that translate to the same CDR3. The CDR3 DNA, read in part, is TGTGCCAGTAAAAGCGGGAGTAGCACAGATACC. This sequence encodes CASKSGSSTDT. Given in full, the CDR3 is CASKSGSSTDTYTF. This chain connects TRBV19 to TRBJ1-2; D ambiguous. The CDR3 goes on 3 residues after the read ends, and that part is filled in from the germline J gene. CDR1 LNHDA and CDR2 SQIVND come from the germline V gene (reference sequence). CDR3 length: 14 residues.

On this clone: The CDR3 extends 3 residues past the end of the read, so its final part is completed from the germline J gene. The chain joins TRBV5-8 to TRBJ2-1, with 9 bases fitting TRBD2. The CDR3 runs 15 residues. After removal of 3 bases from V and 7 bases from J, the junction contained 8 bases not matched to a gene. CDR1 is SGHTS, CDR2 YDEGEE, per germline. The CDR3 is CASSSSGGISNEQFF. The part of the CDR3 DNA that was read is TGTGCCAGCAGCTCAAGCGGGGGGATTAGTAATGAG.

As concerns this clone: The read finishes 3 residues shy of the CDR3 end, and the germline J gene is used to complete it. The rearrangement uses TRBV6-2 or TRBV6-3 and TRBJ1-2, with D maybe TRBD1 (5 bases). The CDR3 extends over 16 amino acids. Trimming removed 7 bases from V and 3 bases from J, with 21 bases in between. CDR1 is MNHEY, CDR2 SVGEGT, per germline. The CDR3 sequence is CASTPQGTRGYYGYTF. The sequenced CDR3 bases are TGTGCCAGCACCCCCCAAGGAACAAGGGGCTACTATGGC.

Turning to this clone: The sequenced fragment ends 3 residues before the CDR3 boundary, so the rest is inferred from the germline J gene. This chain uses TRBV7-9 with TRBJ1-1; 7 positions match TRBD1. The CDR3 spans 15 residues. Per germline, CDR1 SEHNR and CDR2 FQNEAQ (reference sequence). The V and J ends lost 4 bases and 0 bases, in that order; junction bases with no gene match: 5. The CDR3 is CASSSRQGMNTEAFF. The sequenced part of the CDR3 DNA is TGTGCCAGCAGCTCCCGACAGGGCATGAACACTGAA.

In regard to this clone: The observed sequence ends 3 residues before the CDR3 terminus, with the missing tail filled in from the germline J gene. This chain joins TRBV7-3 and TRBJ2-1; 16 nucleotides align to TRBD2. Germline-derived CDR1 and CDR2 are SGHTA and FQGTGA. V lost 5 bases and J lost 9; bases outside the gene matches: 10. The CDR3 spans 17 residues. CDR3 sequence reads: CASSPVGTSGGAGEQFF. The CDR3 bases that were read are TGTGCCAGCAGCCCCGTCGGGACTAGCGGGGGGGCCGGTGAG.

Regarding this clone: The CDR3 goes on 3 residues after the read ends, and that part is filled in from the germline J gene. This rearrangement joins TRBV9 to TRBJ2-6; D perhaps matches TRBD2 (7 bases). The germline gives CDR1 SGDLS, CDR2 YYNGEE. V was shortened by 4 bases and J by 2 bases, with 19 bases between the two germline ends. The CDR3 covers 18 residues. CDR3 residues: CASSPREQGGAGANVLTF. CDR3 DNA (partial): TGTGCCAGCAGCCCCCGGGAACAGGGAGGGGCTGGGGCCAACGTC.

The part of the CDR3 DNA that was read is TGTGCCAGCAGCCTCGGACAGTTGGGAGATACC. Translated, it gives CASSLGQLGDT. The full CDR3 protein reads CASSLGQLGDTYTF. This sequence joins TRBV5-4 and TRBJ1-2, with D possibly being TRBD1 (6 bases). The read is 3 residues too short to cover the CDR3 end, so that end is filled in from the germline J gene. The germline V gene has CDR1 SGHNT and CDR2 YYREEE (reference sequence). The CDR3 has 14 amino acids.

With regard to this clone: The read terminates 3 residues before the CDR3 end, so the remaining end is supplied by the germline J gene. The J gene is TRBJ1-4, the V gene TRBV20-1, with D possibly being TRBD1 (6 bases). Trimming left V 3 bases short and J 3 bases short, with 17 bases between. Germline V lookup: CDR1 DFQATT, CDR2 SNEGSKA (reference sequence). The CDR3 has 16 residues. Here the CDR3 reads CSASPRGALANEKLFF. CDR3 DNA, as far as it was read: TGCAGTGCTAGCCCCCGGGGGGCACTTGCTAATGAAAAA.

Regarding this clone: The CDR3 extends 3 residues past the end of the read, so its final part is completed from the germline J gene. This chain connects TRBV20-1 to TRBJ2-3; tentatively, D is TRBD2 (5 bases). The CDR3 has 12 residues. CDR1 is DFQATT and CDR2 is SNEGSKA in the germline V gene (reference sequence). The CDR3 DNA, read in part, is TGCAGTGTCCGAAGCCCCCCCGGGGCG. Translation gives CSVRSPPGA. The entire CDR3 protein reads CSVRSPPGAQYF.

Note on this clone: The read is 3 residues too short to cover the CDR3 end, so that end is filled in from the germline J gene. The chain links TRBV20-1 to TRBJ2-5; 7 bases align to TRBD1. This CDR3 comprises 14 residues. CDR1 is DFQATT, CDR2 SNEGSKA, per germline (reference sequence). V was clipped by 3 bases and J by 4 bases; unmatched bases: 8. Partial CDR3 DNA: TGCAGTGCTAGTAGAGGGGGCCAAGGAGAGACC. Its protein is CSASRGGQGET. The entire CDR3 protein is CSASRGGQGETQYF.

As concerns this clone: The DNA ends 3 residues before the CDR3 does, and the rest of the CDR3 is filled in from the germline J gene. The V gene is TRBV20-1, the J gene TRBJ2-2; TRBD1 matches at 8 bases. This CDR3 spans 16 amino acids. Trimming cost V 3 bases and J 4 bases; bases outside gene matches: 10. CDR1 and CDR2 from the germline V gene are DFQATT and SNEGSKA (reference sequence). Here the CDR3 reads CSARTATGALTGELFF. The sequenced part of the CDR3 DNA is TGCAGTGCTAGGACCGCGACAGGGGCGCTCACCGGGGAG.

On this clone itself: The CDR3 end lies 3 residues beyond the end of the read and is filled in from the germline J gene. The chain couples TRBV11-2 to TRBJ1-1; D gene uncertain. CDR1 SGHAT and CDR2 FQNNGV come from the germline V gene. Trimming cost V 4 bases and J 3 bases, with 15 bases left between them. This CDR3 has 15 residues. CDR3 sequence reads: CASSSPLKGYTEAFF. Incomplete CDR3 DNA: TGTGCCAGCAGCTCCCCCCTAAAGGGTTACACTGAA.

The CDR3 bases that were read are TGTGCCTGGAGTGCACAGACAGCCATCTCCTACGAG. This sequence encodes CAWSAQTAISYE. The CDR3 in full is CAWSAQTAISYEQYF. The rearrangement links TRBV30 to TRBJ2-7; D perhaps matches TRBD1 (5 bases). The read stops 3 residues short of the end of the CDR3; the missing end is completed from the germline J gene. The V gene's germline CDR1 is GTSNPN and CDR2 SVGIG (reference sequence). V was pared by 1 base and J by 0 bases, with 13 bases between. The CDR3 is 15 amino acids.

Note on this clone: The observed sequence ends 3 residues before the CDR3 terminus, with the missing tail filled in from the germline J gene. This chain joins TRBV20-1 and TRBJ2-4; the D gene is possibly TRBD1 (6 bases). The CDR3 sequence is 14 residues long. In germline, CDR1 is DFQATT, CDR2 SNEGSKA (reference sequence). The CDR3 is CSAIRQVLNQPQYF. The CDR3 bases that were read are TGCAGTGCTATACGACAGGTTTTGAATCAGCCT.

About this clone: Sequencing ends 3 residues short of the CDR3 end; the germline J gene provides the rest. The gene calls are TRBV30 and TRBJ2-4, with 11 bases lining up with TRBD1. The V gene's germline CDR1 is GTSNPN and CDR2 SVGIG (reference sequence). The CDR3 is 12 residues long. CDR3 loop: CAWKGTGGPQYF. The CDR3 DNA, read in part, is TGTGCCTGGAAAGGGACAGGGGGGCCT.

CDR3 sequence reads: CASSNPGATEAFF. CDR3 bases read: TGTGCCAGCAGCAACCCAGGGGCCACTGAA. The genes are TRBV7-8 and TRBJ1-1; maybe TRBD1 (6 bases). The CDR3 end lies 3 residues beyond the end of the read and is filled in from the germline J gene. The germline CDR1 and CDR2 sequences are SGHVS and FQNEAQ. This CDR3 is built from 13 residues. V lost 5 bases, J lost 4 bases, and 11 bases lay in between. The full variable domain, rest sourced from reference TRBV7-8 and TRBJ1-1, is GAGVSQSPRYKVAKRGQDVALRCDPISGHVSLFWYQQALGQGPEFLTYFQNEAQLDKSGLPSDRFFAERPEGSVSTLKIQRTQQEDSAVYLCASSNPGATEAFFGQGTRLTVV.